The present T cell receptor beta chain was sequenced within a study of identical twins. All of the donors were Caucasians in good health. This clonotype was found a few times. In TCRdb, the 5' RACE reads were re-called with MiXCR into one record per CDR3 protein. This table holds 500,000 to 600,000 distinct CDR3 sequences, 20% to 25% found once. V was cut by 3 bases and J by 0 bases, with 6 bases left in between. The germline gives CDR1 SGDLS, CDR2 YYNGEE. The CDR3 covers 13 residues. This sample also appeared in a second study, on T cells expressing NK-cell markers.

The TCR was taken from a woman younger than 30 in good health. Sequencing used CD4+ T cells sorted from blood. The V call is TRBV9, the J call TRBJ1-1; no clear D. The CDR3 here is CASSGAMNTEAFF. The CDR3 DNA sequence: TGTGCCAGCAGCGGGGCCATGAACACTGAAGCTTTCTTT.